The present T cell receptor (beta chain) was sequenced within a study of cytomegalovirus exposure and HLA in healthy donors (dated by TCRdb to the late 2010s). For the study in its entirety: According to an earlier analysis of a few hundred of the donors, some 180 million T cells yielded some 110 million unique TCR beta sequences and 250 to 350 Gb of sequence data. Around 300 gigabases of sequencing data and 80 million or so unique TCR sequences were included in an early release covering several hundred HLA-typed donors. Of the roughly 400 genotyped donors, 65% to 90% fell in the genetic ancestry cluster associated with self-reported Caucasian donors. The aim of the study was to test whether cataloging public T cell receptors could identify signatures of past pathogen exposure. The T cell repertoires of 666 subjects were profiled by immunosequencing and related to cytomegalovirus serostatus. In addition to the first cohort of roughly 670 subjects, a separate validation cohort of 120 different subjects was used. High-throughput TCR immunosequencing, statistical association of individual TCRs with disease status, and machine learning were combined to predict cytomegalovirus infection status. A later analysis re-examined previously published TCR beta repertoires from roughly 720 donors and added high-resolution HLA genotyping to investigate patterns of TCR occurrence. The later analysis used no new phenotypic data to find candidate immune exposures, relying instead on TCR beta sequences and their occurrence across donors. To decide whether each TCR beta V gene segment behaved as functional or pseudogenic, an earlier analysis of some 570 of the donors relied on high-throughput TCR beta sequencing. Donor age, sex, ethnicity and CMV serostatus were compiled alongside the repertoire data. In a later genetic analysis, genome-wide SNP genotypes for about 55% of the 666 donors were used, and that subset was treated as a discovery cohort. All discovery cohort repertoires had been generated on a single sequencing platform. Both class I and class II loci were covered by HLA typing, at four-digit resolution. Typing coverage varied by locus: roughly 620-640 donors for A, B, C, DRB1 and DQB1; approximately 560 for DQA1; about 590 for DPA1; roughly 450 for DPB1. Four to six DR-DQ haplotypes were handled as single units for association and clustering, since linkage in the cohort was strong. Among around 400 genotyped donors of the cohort, an average of approximately 220,000 unique TCR beta nucleotide sequences was sequenced per donor, of which about 19% were non-productive.

The cohort was made up of about 610 healthy bone marrow donors. Cohort members were all nominally healthy when sampled, although unrecorded immune exposures were likely present. The donor tested CMV seropositive, placing the donor among the roughly 270 seropositive members of the cohort. A peripheral blood sample was collected from each donor, and TCR beta sequencing was performed on peripheral blood mononuclear cells. Genomic DNA was extracted from the blood cell samples with the Qiagen DNeasy Blood Extraction Kit. With respect to this clone: Its antigen target is currently unknown. Per-base quality was not reported, and no clone a single base away is much larger than it.

The receptor library was made with the immunoSEQ multiplex PCR assay. For the multiplex PCR, a mixture combining 60 forward primers for TCR Vbeta segments and 13 reverse primers for TCR Jbeta segments was used. The CDR3 region of rearranged TCR beta genes was amplified from genomic DNA by a multiplex PCR assay. The Illumina HiSeq System was used to sequence the amplified TCR beta libraries as 87-base-pair reads. The published analysis was carried out like this. Across the 670 or so repertoires, a later analysis counted 78 million or so unique TCR beta chains, around 10 million of which were shared by at least two donors. A nearest-neighbor algorithm error-corrected the raw reads and collapsed the reads into unique sequences, merging closely related sequences to remove PCR and sequencing errors. Alignment of CDR3 sequences to IMGT reference sequences was used to assign V, D and J gene segments. Each retained sequence needed at least a six-nucleotide match to both a V gene segment and a J gene segment. A rearrangement counted as productive if the CDR3 had no stop codons and remained in frame with V and J, and every other rearrangement counted as non-productive. CDR3 was defined by IMGT convention, running from the second conserved V-encoded cysteine to the conserved J-encoded phenylalanine. The earlier analysis of some 580 of the donors excluded any sequence lacking an unambiguous match to a single V gene segment. An earlier analysis of 587 of the donors classified V segments as functional when productive rearrangements were above 56.7% and as segregating when the standard deviation between donors was above 5%. A statistical classification framework was built for diagnosing cytomegalovirus status from the catalog of TCR beta chain sequences. V and J gene assignment, in a later analysis, came from comparing TCR nucleotide sequences with IMGT/GENE-DB human TR gene sequences. Using the TCRdist pipeline, a later analysis assigned CDR3 sequences along with most-parsimonious VDJ recombination scenarios. A later analysis defined each TCR beta chain by its CDR3 amino acid sequence plus V-gene family, and excluded reads lacking a unique V-gene family. To address suspected cross-contamination and a sequencing artifact, a later analysis removed 550 to 750 highly shared, low-generation-probability nucleotide sequences. In a later analysis, a clonal expansion index was calculated for each public chain from normalized within-repertoire ranks of inferred template counts. A later analysis computed generation probabilities with a VDJ recombination model fitted to out-of-frame rearrangements, and checked the results against IGoR. Hypergeometric tests were used in a later analysis to score TCR-TCR, TCR-HLA and TCR-CMV co-occurrence, with a repertoire-size bias correction applied to the TCR pairs. In a later analysis, false discovery rates were estimated by permuting HLA or CMV assignments 20 times. In a later analysis, co-occurring TCRs were grouped using DBSCAN, and TCRdist sequence similarity was added for clustering within HLA-allele-positive subsets. Repertoires with fewer than 30,000 or more than 120,000 public chains, plus five repertoires with anomalous nucleotide sharing, were excluded from co-occurrence clustering. Sourced from immuneACCESS, this table was stored by TCRdb with only in-frame sequences that have V and J called. A share of the clones is absent; for the studies checked, an unresolved V gene accounts for under half, and the remainder has no known explanation. The DNA was the basis for D and trimming; V, J and clone size are from that table. Recorded for this sample are approximately 110,000 clones; about 73% of them occurred a single time. About 4% of the sample comes from the top ten.

CDR1 SGHRS and CDR2 YFSETQ are derived from the germline V gene. V sheds 1 base and J sheds 8 bases, leaving 24 bases between their ends. The CDR3 runs 17 residues from the cysteine to the phenylalanine. The DNA shown is the 51-base CDR3, in frame from base 1. Summary of the overall study and its limitations: According to a later analysis, most CMV-associated TCR beta chains appeared to be HLA-restricted, and the HLA associations seemed to be driven largely by CMV exposure. According to a later analysis, TCR association rates differed among HLA loci, with DRB1 alleles showing the most associated TCRs and HLA-C alleles showing the fewest. Broadly in line with IMGT annotations, most TCR beta V segments showed up in productive rearrangements about 87% or about 30% of the time in an earlier analysis of under 700 of the donors. Strong co-occurrence of HLA alleles, especially DR and DQ, made assigning TCR associations to individual alleles difficult. In a later genetic analysis, a missense DCLRE1C variant was associated with V-gene and J-gene trimming of TCR beta chains, and the association was replicated in an independent cohort. A further reported finding was that TCR beta sequences accurately predicted the HLA-A and HLA-B alleles for most subjects in the first cohort. Linkage disequilibrium might explain the correlated functional status among segregating V segments, but an unknown experimental factor could not be ruled out. At a false discovery rate of 0.05, a later analysis linked under 20,000 TCR beta sequences to specific HLA alleles. Most TCR sequences were observed very rarely across donors, whereas some public TCRs were present in many individuals. Several of the top co-occurrence clusters appeared to be linked to parvovirus B19, influenza, CMV and Epstein-Barr virus, according to a later analysis. The classifier was reported to diagnose cytomegalovirus status with high specificity and sensitivity in both the original cohort and the validation cohort. The authors suggested that the approach could potentially be generalized to other disease states and immunological phenotypes. A cluster of highly shared sequence variants was judged likely to represent a technical artifact of the sequencing pipeline. According to a later genetic analysis, donors in an Asian-associated ancestry cluster had fewer N-insertions in productive TCRs than the roughly 670-donor mean. In a later analysis, HLA-associated TCR beta chains showed more clonal expansion and lower generation probabilities than non-associated chains that were equally common. Immune exposure information for the cohort was limited to CMV serostatus. In this cohort, only TCR beta chains were sequenced, and detectable features were limited by the absence of alpha or paired-chain data. Sequencing depth was assumed to be roughly uniform across donors in the presence/absence analyses, though that assumption may not hold. In vitro tests confirmed that a few of the cytomegalovirus-associated TCR beta chains recognize cytomegalovirus antigens. Because HLA typing was missing for some donors at each locus, association tests included only the typed subset. A total of 150 to 200 TCR beta chains were listed by the study as associated with cytomegalovirus. The earlier analysis of around 600 of the donors excluded 15 to 20 rarely observed V segments, including chromosome 9 orphons, because counts were too low. Some IMGT-functional V segments, including TRBV6-2 and TRBV6-3, could not be told apart with the 87-base-pair reads, so those segments were excluded.

The chain is assembled from TRBV5-1 and TRBJ1-2; 6 matching bases give a weak D call of TRBD1. The sequence came from a woman aged 50 to 65 in good health and CMV-seropositive. The sequenced sample was PBMCs. The nucleotides are TGCGCCAGCAGCTTGCCTCCCGGCGGGGGGGCGCCGTCAGGCTACACCTTC. Its protein is CASSLPPGGGAPSGYTF.